This TCR beta chain was retrieved from a study of human T cells and chemical hapten exposure. About the study: For sensitization, 2% DPC was applied to an approximately 2 cm by approximately 2 cm patch of upper inner arm skin.

Time point meaning: patch test 1, 2 weeks after DPC sensitization. Indicated treatment: therapeutic diphenylcyclopropenone sensitization with weekly scalp DPC. Investigators collected blood before applying each patch test. This clonotype appeared many times. Its cognate antigen is unknown. There are 15 residues in the CDR3. Germline V gene data show CDR1 as MNHEY and CDR2 as SVGAGI. V dropped 5 bases and J dropped 5; count of bases not matched to a gene: 6. General study points: The study found that DPC sensitization did not change TCRs above 1 in 1000 frequency.

Unique molecular identifiers were attached to individual cDNA molecules within the library. TCRdb passed the RACE reads through MiXCR, listing each CDR3 protein once. The sample shows fewer than 500,000 distinct CDR3 sequences, roughly 4.8% of them seen only once. The chain links TRBV6-5 to TRBJ2-1, with 10 bases fitting TRBD2. The receptor comes from a woman between 45 and 65 years old with alopecia areata. Some clones in this sample may be carry-over from other donors' samples. The starting material was whole blood, obtained in connection with sensitization to the hapten diphenylcyclopropenone (DPC). The CDR3 reads CASSETSGTHNEQFF. The DNA for the CDR3 is TGTGCCAGCAGTGAAACTAGCGGGACCCACAATGAGCAGTTCTTC.